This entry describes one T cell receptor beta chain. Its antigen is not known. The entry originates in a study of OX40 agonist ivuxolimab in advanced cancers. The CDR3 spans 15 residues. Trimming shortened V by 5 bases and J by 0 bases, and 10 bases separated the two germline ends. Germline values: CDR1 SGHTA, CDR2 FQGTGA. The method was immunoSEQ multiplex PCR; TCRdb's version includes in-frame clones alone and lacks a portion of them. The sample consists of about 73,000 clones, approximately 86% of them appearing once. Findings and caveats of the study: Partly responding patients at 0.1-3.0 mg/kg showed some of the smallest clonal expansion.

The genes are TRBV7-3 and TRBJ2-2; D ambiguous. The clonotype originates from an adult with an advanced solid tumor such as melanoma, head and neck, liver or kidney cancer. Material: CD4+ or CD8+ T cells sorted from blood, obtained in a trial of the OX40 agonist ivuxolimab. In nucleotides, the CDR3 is TGTGCCAGCAGCACGGGCGGAGCGAACACCGGGGAGCTGTTTTTT. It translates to CASSTGGANTGELFF.